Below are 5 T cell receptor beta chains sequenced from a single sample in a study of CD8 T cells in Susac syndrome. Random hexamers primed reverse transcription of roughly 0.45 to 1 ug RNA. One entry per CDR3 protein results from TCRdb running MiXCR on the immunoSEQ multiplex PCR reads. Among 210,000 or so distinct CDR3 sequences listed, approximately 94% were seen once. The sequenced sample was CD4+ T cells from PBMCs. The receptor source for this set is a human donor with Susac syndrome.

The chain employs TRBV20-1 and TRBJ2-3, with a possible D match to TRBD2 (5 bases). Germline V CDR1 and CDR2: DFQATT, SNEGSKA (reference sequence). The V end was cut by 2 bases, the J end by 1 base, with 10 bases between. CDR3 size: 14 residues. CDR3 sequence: CSARKGSRTDTQYF. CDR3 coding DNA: TGCAGTGCTAGAAAAGGGAGCCGCACAGATACGCAGTATTTT.

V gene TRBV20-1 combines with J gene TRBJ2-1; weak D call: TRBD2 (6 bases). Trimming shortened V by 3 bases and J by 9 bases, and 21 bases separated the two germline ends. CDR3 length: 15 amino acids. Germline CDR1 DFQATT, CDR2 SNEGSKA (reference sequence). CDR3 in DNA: TGCAGTGCTAGGGGAAGGGACTGGAGGCTCGGTGAGCAGTTCTTC. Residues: CSARGRDWRLGEQFF.

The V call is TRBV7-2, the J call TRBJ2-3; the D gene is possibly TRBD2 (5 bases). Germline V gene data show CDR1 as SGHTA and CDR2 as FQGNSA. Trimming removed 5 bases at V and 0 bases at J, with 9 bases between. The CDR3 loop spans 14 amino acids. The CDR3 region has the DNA TGTGCCAGCAGCCGGACTGGTAGCACAGATACGCAGTATTTT. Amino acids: CASSRTGSTDTQYF.

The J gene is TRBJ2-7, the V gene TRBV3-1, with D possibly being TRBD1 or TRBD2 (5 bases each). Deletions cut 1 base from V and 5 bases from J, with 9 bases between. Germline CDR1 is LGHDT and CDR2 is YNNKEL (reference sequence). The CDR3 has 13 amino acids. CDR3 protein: CASSQGGFNEQYF. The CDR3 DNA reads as TGTGCCAGCAGCCAAGGGGGGTTCAACGAGCAGTACTTC.

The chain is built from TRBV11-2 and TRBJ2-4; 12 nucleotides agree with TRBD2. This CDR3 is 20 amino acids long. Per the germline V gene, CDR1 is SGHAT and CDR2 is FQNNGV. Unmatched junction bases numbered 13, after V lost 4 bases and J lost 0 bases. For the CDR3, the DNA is TGTGCCAGCAGCTCCGGGACCGGGACTAGCGGGTCCCTAGCCAAAAACATTCAGTACTTC. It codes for CASSSGTGTSGSLAKNIQYF.